Listed below are T cell receptor beta chains from one sample, sequenced in a study of radiotherapy plus CTLA-4 blockade in lung cancer. Data came from immunoSEQ multiplex PCR; TCRdb stores just in-frame clones and leaves some out. In the table there are around 44,000 clones, 86% of which are singletons. This material consisted of peripheral blood, taken from a patient treated with radiotherapy plus ipilimumab. Receptor source: a human donor with non-small cell lung cancer that progressed on radiotherapy plus ipilimumab. Some clones in this sample may be carry-over from other donors' samples. The CDR3 runs from the conserved cysteine through the conserved F or W. D genes are given only for firm matches. The listing skips clone size in some rows; elsewhere it reads once, few, many or a size class.

TRBJ1-6,-,TRBD1,TRBV9,TGTGCCAGCAGCGGGGGGACAGTTTCACCCCTCCACTTT,CASSGGTVSPLHF
TRBJ2-7,-,TRBD2,TRBV28,TGTGCCAGCAGTCCCCCGACTAGCGGGAGGGGAGCCTACGAGCAGTACTTC,CASSPPTSGRGAYEQYF
TRBJ1-5,-,-,TRBV29-1,TGCAGCGTTGGTGCGGCGGCGGGGCCCCAGCATTTT,CSVGAAAGPQHF
TRBJ1-6,once,-,TRBV2,TGTGCCAGCGACACCCAGGGGCTAGTAAATAATTCACCCCTCCACTTT,CASDTQGLVNNSPLHF
TRBJ2-1,-,TRBD2,TRBV7-2,TGTGCCAGCAGCTTAGGGCTAGCGGTCTACAATGAGCAGTTCTTC,CASSLGLAVYNEQFF
TRBJ1-3,once,-,TRBV9,TGTGCCAGCACACCGGACACGAGAGGAAACACCATATATTTT,CASTPDTRGNTIYF
TRBJ1-3,-,-,TRBV6-6,TGTGCCAGCAGTTACTCGATAGTTTCTGGAAACACCATATATTTT,CASSYSIVSGNTIYF
TRBJ1-5,-,-,TRBV4-1,TGCGCCAGCAGCCAAGTGGACGCGGGGAATCAGCCCCAGCATTTT,CASSQVDAGNQPQHF
TRBJ2-1,once,-,TRBV4-1,TGCGCCAGCAGCCAAGATGAGGGTGCCATGGGGGGACGGAGCAGCAATGAGCAGTTCTTC,CASSQDEGAMGGRSSNEQFF
TRBJ1-2,-,TRBD1,TRBV14,TGTGCCAGCAGCCTTGACAGGGGAATTGGCTACACCTTC,CASSLDRGIGYTF
TRBJ2-3,-,-,TRBV14,TGTGCCAGCAGCCTCCTGAGGGCGAGCACAGATACGCAGTATTTT,CASSLLRASTDTQYF
TRBJ2-7,-,TRBD2,TRBV7-2,TGTGCCAGCAGCTTCAGCGGGGTCCAGAACTACGAGCAGTACTTC,CASSFSGVQNYEQYF
TRBJ1-1,-,TRBD1,TRBV6-4,TGTGCCAGCAGTGAATCAGGGGGGACGGGCGACACTGAAGCTTTCTTT,CASSESGGTGDTEAFF
TRBJ1-1,few,TRBD1,TRBV5-6,TGTGCCAGCAGTTTTGACAGGGCCGTCGCTGAAGCTTTCTTT,CASSFDRAVAEAFF
TRBJ2-7,-,TRBD2,TRBV6-5,TGTGCCAGCAGGCGTAGCGGGACGGAATTACAGCAGTACTTC,CASRRSGTELQQYF
TRBJ1-2,-,TRBD1,TRBV19,TGTGCCAGTAGTCCTCGGGACAGCCACTATGGCTACACCTTC,CASSPRDSHYGYTF
TRBJ2-2,-,-,TRBV7-9,TGTGCCGGAGACACCGGGGAGCTGTTTTTT,CAGDTGELFF
TRBJ1-4,-,-,TRBV18,TGTGCCAGCTCACCACGAGGGGAGGGCGAAAAACTGTTTTTT,CASSPRGEGEKLFF
TRBJ1-5,once,-,TRBV27,TGTGCCAGCAGTTTACAGGGAAACAATCAGCCCCAGCATTTT,CASSLQGNNQPQHF
TRBJ2-1,-,TRBD2,TRBV6-1,TGTGCCAGCAGTGAAGCGCTCCGGGGGGGTGAGCAGTTCTTC,CASSEALRGGEQFF
TRBJ2-1,-,TRBD2,TRBV2,TGTGCCAGCAGTGAAGTGGCTAGCGGGGGCTATTTGAGCTCCTACAATGAGCAGTTCTTC,CASSEVASGGYLSSYNEQFF
TRBJ1-1,-,-,TRBV18,TGTGCCAGCTCACCCCAGGGATTGGCGAGGGCTTTCTTT,CASSPQGLARAFF
TRBJ2-2,-,-,TRBV5-8,TGTGCCAGCAGCTTGGGAACAGGCCCGACGAACACCGGGGAGCTGTTTTTT,CASSLGTGPTNTGELFF
TRBJ2-6,-,TRBD1,TRBV5-6,TGTGCCAGCAGATCCGACAGGGGGACATCTGGGGCCAACGTCCTGACTTTC,CASRSDRGTSGANVLTF
TRBJ1-2,-,TRBD1,TRBV2,TGTGCCACCCAATCGGGACAGGGGAACTATGGCTACACCTTC,CATQSGQGNYGYTF
TRBJ2-2,-,TRBD1,TRBV5-1,TGCGCCAGCACCCCGGACGGGACAGGGTACACCGGGGAGCTGTTTTTT,CASTPDGTGYTGELFF
TRBJ2-5,-,TRBD1,TRBV10-2,TGCGCCAGCTCGGACCGGGACAGGAGCTTCCAAGAGACCCAGTACTTC,CASSDRDRSFQETQYF
TRBJ1-5,-,TRBD1,TRBV7-2,TGTGCCAGCAGCCTTTCCGGGACAGGGAAGAGCAATCAGCCCCAGCATTTT,CASSLSGTGKSNQPQHF
TRBJ2-3,-,TRBD2,TRBV9,TGTGCCAGCAGTTTAGCGGGAACTAGCACAGATACGCAGTATTTT,CASSLAGTSTDTQYF
TRBJ2-6,-,-,TRBV2,TGTGCCAGCAGTGAAGAAGGCAGGGCTGGGGCCAACGTCCTGACTTTC,CASSEEGRAGANVLTF
TRBJ1-2,-,-,TRBV7-8,TGTGCCAGCAGCTTCGAGAATTTAAACTATGGCTACACCTTC,CASSFENLNYGYTF
TRBJ2-1,-,TRBD2,TRBV10-3,TGTGCCATCAGTACGACTAGCGGAAACAATGAGCAGTTCTTC,CAISTTSGNNEQFF
TRBJ2-4,-,-,TRBV28,TGTGCCAGCAGTTTATTGCAGGACATTCAGTACTTC,CASSLLQDIQYF
TRBJ1-5,-,-,TRBV6-5,TGTGCCAGCAGCCTACGACAGAATCAGCCCCAGCATTTT,CASSLRQNQPQHF
TRBJ2-3,-,-,TRBV18,TGTGCCAGCTCCCGCGGGACAGTCACAGATACGCAGTATTTT,CASSRGTVTDTQYF
TRBJ2-7,-,-,TRBV7-2,TGTGCCAGCAGCTTAGTCGCAGGTTACGAGCAGTACTTC,CASSLVAGYEQYF
TRBJ2-1,-,TRBD2,TRBV19,TGTGCCAGTAGTAAGGACCCTAGCGGGGGGGCAATGTACAATGAGCAGTTCTTC,CASSKDPSGGAMYNEQFF
TRBJ1-1,-,-,TRBV6-4,TGTGCCAGCAGTGAAGTTCGGGGATCTGAAGCTTTCTTT,CASSEVRGSEAFF
TRBJ2-1,-,-,TRBV11-3,TGTGCCAGCAGTACCGGGACTTACTACAATGAGCAGTTCTTC,CASSTGTYYNEQFF
TRBJ2-7,-,TRBD2,TRBV4-1,TGCGCCAGCAGCCCCGTATTGGTCCAGCGGGGGAAACGGGAGCAGTACTTC,CASSPVLVQRGKREQYF
TRBJ1-2,-,-,TRBV10-3,TGTGCCATCAGTGTTAAGTTGGCTGCCGTTGGCTACACCTTC,CAISVKLAAVGYTF
TRBJ2-2,-,TRBD1,TRBV2,TGTGCCAGCAGTGACGGGACAGGGGCCGGGGAGCTGTTTTTT,CASSDGTGAGELFF
TRBJ2-3,-,-,TRBV9,TGTGCCAGCAGCGTAGGCGGGGATACGCAGTATTTT,CASSVGGDTQYF
TRBJ2-3,-,-,TRBV27,TGTGCCAGCAGCCACCTTCAGGAGGAAACTAACACAGATACGCAGTATTTT,CASSHLQEETNTDTQYF
TRBJ1-2,-,-,TRBV5-6,TGTGCCAGCAGCTGGACAGCCTCGGAGGGCTACACCTTC,CASSWTASEGYTF
TRBJ1-2,-,-,TRBV7-3,TGTGCCAGCAGTCGTTCCGACAGAATCTTCTATGGCTACACCTTC,CASSRSDRIFYGYTF
TRBJ2-1,few,-,TRBV7-6,TGTGCCAGCAGCTTAATCAGGGGATCCTACAATGAGCAGTTCTTC,CASSLIRGSYNEQFF
TRBJ2-5,-,-,TRBV7-2,TGTGCCAGCAGCTTAGGGCACAGGGAGACCCAGTACTTC,CASSLGHRETQYF
TRBJ1-1,-,TRBD1,TRBV7-3,TGTGCCAGCAGCTTAGGACAGGGTCGGACTGAAGCTTTCTTT,CASSLGQGRTEAFF
TRBJ1-1,-,-,TRBV2,TGTGCCAGCAGTGAAGCGGGCCTTTACACTGAAGCTTTCTTT,CASSEAGLYTEAFF
TRBJ2-7,-,TRBD2,TRBV19,TGTGCCAGTAGTATAAAACCCGGGGGGTCCTACGAGCAGTACTTC,CASSIKPGGSYEQYF
TRBJ2-7,-,TRBD2,TRBV27,TGTGCCAGCAGTTTAGTCGCTAGCGGGAGTGGAGGAGGCGAGCAGTACTTC,CASSLVASGSGGGEQYF
TRBJ2-3,-,-,TRBV7-2,TGTGCCAGCAGCCCCCTAGGTGGCGGAGCTGGGGATACGCAGTATTTT,CASSPLGGGAGDTQYF
TRBJ1-3,-,-,TRBV4-1,TGCGCCAGCAGCCAAGATGACGGTACAGGCTCTGGAAACACCATATATTTT,CASSQDDGTGSGNTIYF
TRBJ2-7,medium-sized,TRBD2,TRBV4-2,TGTGCCAGCAGCCAAGTAGAAATAGCGGGGGGCGGGTTAAGAGAGCAGTACTTC,CASSQVEIAGGGLREQYF